This T cell receptor beta chain was identified in a study of blood T cells in healthy people across ages. Then a second PCR, running about 6 to 11 cycles, was carried out with a sample-barcoded 5' primer and a J-beta primer mix. TCRdb called the 5' RACE reads again in MiXCR, with one record for every CDR3 protein. The data contain more than 600,000 distinct CDR3 sequences, 25% of them seen just once; the ten biggest clones take up more than 8%. CDR3 length: 13 amino acids. Trimming stripped 6 bases from V and 10 bases from J, with 17 bases between. Germline V gene lookup returns CDR1 SGHRS and CDR2 YFSETQ. Each donor's blood draw was 8.5 to 10 milliliters of peripheral blood. These data are also associated with another study on T cells of mothers and their children.

Sequences were obtained from blood. The rearrangement uses TRBV5-1 and TRBJ2-1, with D tentatively TRBD2 (6 bases). The clonotype comes from a boy between 10 and 17 years old in good health. CDR3 residues: CASTSSDDGEQFF. The DNA of the CDR3 is TGCGCCAGCACCTCTAGCGACGATGGGGAGCAGTTCTTC.